This entry lists 8 T cell receptor beta chains sequenced from one sample in a study of technical replicates of blood from several donors. TCRdb's copy holds only in-frame clones and misses some; the assay was immunoSEQ multiplex PCR. The sample gives approximately 79,000 clones, around nine tenths of which show up once; about 0.35% is in the top ten. What was sequenced was T cells isolated from PBMCs. Every receptor here comes from a human donor in good health.

This chain links TRBV5-1 with TRBJ2-7; 9 nucleotides align to TRBD2. The V and J ends lost 4 bases and 5 bases, in that order; junction bases with no gene match: 10. This CDR3 region has 15 residues. The V gene's germline CDR1 is SGHRS and CDR2 YFSETQ. The CDR3: CASSLEAGGIDEQYF. In nucleotides, the CDR3 is TGCGCCAGCAGCCTCGAAGCGGGAGGAATAGACGAGCAGTACTTC.

The chain links TRBV7-3 to TRBJ2-7; D is possibly TRBD2 (5 bases). V gave up 4 bases and J gave up 2 bases, with 12 bases separating them. The CDR3 is made up of 14 amino acids. Germline V gives CDR1 SGHTA, CDR2 FQGTGA. The CDR3 DNA reads TGTGCCAGCAGCTCTACCCCCGGGGCCTACGAGCAGTACTTC. It encodes CASSSTPGAYEQYF.

This clone was seen a few times. CDR3 loop: CASSPGSTEAFF. DNA for the CDR3: TGTGCCAGCAGTCCAGGCAGCACTGAAGCTTTCTTT. This sequence joins TRBV6-5 and TRBJ1-1; D unclear. Trimming stripped 5 bases from V and 4 bases from J, with 8 bases between. The length of the CDR3 is 12 residues. Germline CDR1 is MNHEY and CDR2 is SVGAGI.

This chain connects TRBV21-1 to TRBJ1-2. TRBV21-1 is given as a pseudogene. This CDR3 contains 14 residues. The DNA of the CDR3 is TGTGCCAGCAGCACCCGGCGGGGGGACTATGGCTACACCTTC. Amino acids: CASSTRRGDYGYTF.

V and J are TRBV5-1 and TRBJ2-7; the match to TRBD2 covers 8 bases. With 0 bases clipped from V and 6 bases from J, the junction kept 8 bases outside the gene matches. Germline CDR1 SGHRS, CDR2 YFSETQ. The CDR3 runs 15 residues. DNA of the CDR3: TGCGCCAGCAGCTTGGCAACGGGAGGGCCAAGCGAGCAGTACTTC. It codes for CASSLATGGPSEQYF. The complete variable domain, with remaining parts taken from reference TRBV5-1 and TRBJ2-7, reads KAGVTQTPRYLIKTRGQQVTLSCSPISGHRSVSWYQQTPGQGLQFLFEYFSETQRNKGNFPGRFSGRQFSNSRSEMNVSTLELGDSALYLCASSLATGGPSEQYFGPGTRLTVT.

The chain recombines TRBV27 with TRBJ2-2; the D gene is possibly TRBD1 (6 bases). The V gene's germline CDR1 is MNHEY and CDR2 SMNVEV (reference sequence). The V end was cut by 5 bases, the J end by 2 bases, with 15 bases between. The CDR3 sequence is 16 residues long. Here the CDR3 reads CASSTPGHLNTGELFF. CDR3 nucleotide sequence: TGTGCCAGCAGTACGCCGGGACATTTAAACACCGGGGAGCTGTTTTTT.

The chain joins TRBV5-6 to TRBJ1-5; perhaps TRBD1 as D (6 bases). The CDR3 extends over 15 amino acids. CDR1 and CDR2 from the germline V gene are SGHDT and YYEEEE. Trimming took 0 bases from V and 0 from J, leaving 7 bases between them. The CDR3 DNA reads as TGTGCCAGCAGCTTGGTCAGGGGTAGCAATCAGCCCCAGCATTTT. Encoded protein: CASSLVRGSNQPQHF.

The V and J genes are TRBV20-1 and TRBJ2-7; D is uncertain. This CDR3 region has 10 residues. The V end was cut by 3 bases, the J end by 6 bases, with 6 bases between. Germline CDR1 DFQATT, CDR2 SNEGSKA (reference sequence). CDR3 sequence: CSARSIEQYF. For the CDR3, the DNA is TGCAGTGCTAGGTCCATCGAGCAGTACTTC.